Following are 24 T cell receptor beta chains from one sample sequenced in a study of CD8 T cells in ankylosing spondylitis. The study's findings and limits: There was a TCR beta motif, made of 7 to 9 highly homologous variants, that appeared characteristic of ankylosing spondylitis blood.

TCRdb ran MiXCR on the 5' RACE reads and lists one entry per CDR3 protein. The sample lists around 440,000 distinct CDR3 sequences, 15% to 20% seen once, with approximately 0.93% in the top ten. Their recognized antigens are unknown. The specimen was blood, either unsorted or a sorted T cell fraction (not recorded which). These receptor sequences come from a male donor with ankylosing spondylitis.

This clonotype was detected only a few times. V is TRBV20-1 and J is TRBJ1-4, with TRBD1 matching over 7 bases. The CDR3 totals 12 residues. The trim removed 5 bases at V and 7 bases at J, leaving 4 bases unmatched. Germline V gene data show CDR1 as DFQATT and CDR2 as SNEGSKA (reference sequence). The CDR3 nucleotides are TGCAGTGCTGAGGGGGACAGTGAAAAACTGTTTTTT. As protein: CSAEGDSEKLFF.

This clonotype was found a few times. CDR3 protein: CASSARQGSYGYTF. CDR3 DNA: TGTGCCAGCAGCGCAAGACAGGGCAGCTATGGCTACACCTTC. The chain combines TRBV4-2 with TRBJ1-2, with TRBD1 matching 7 bases. V was clipped by 5 bases and J by 4 bases; unmatched bases: 7. CDR3 length: 14 amino acids. Germline V gives CDR1 LGHNA, CDR2 YNFKEQ.

This clonotype was picked up many times. The chain combines TRBV4-2 with TRBJ2-7, with TRBD1 matching 9 bases. Trimming took 1 base from V and 2 from J; bases not matched to a gene: 6. The germline gives CDR1 LGHNA, CDR2 YNFKEQ. The CDR3 spans 16 residues. CDR3: CASSQVGDRAPYEQYF. CDR3 DNA: TGTGCCAGCAGCCAAGTAGGGGACAGGGCGCCCTACGAGCAGTACTTC.

The chain is built from TRBV10-3 and TRBJ2-1, with D uncertain. CDR1 is ENHRY, CDR2 SYGVKD, per germline. The V end lost 8 bases, the J end lost 1 base, and 21 bases lay between the germline ends. This CDR3 region has 17 residues. CDR3 sequence: CAIGVDQSMGSYNEQFF. DNA for the CDR3: TGTGCCATCGGAGTGGACCAAAGTATGGGGTCCTACAATGAGCAGTTCTTC.

This clonotype was observed a handful of times. The rearrangement uses TRBV4-2 and TRBJ2-7; a possible D gene is TRBD2 (7 bases). V was shortened by 0 bases and J by 2 bases, with 14 bases between the two germline ends. Germline CDR1 reads LGHNA; CDR2 reads YNFKEQ. The CDR3 is made up of 16 amino acids. The CDR3: CASSQDLGGLPYEQYF. In nucleotides, the CDR3 is TGTGCCAGCAGCCAAGATTTGGGGGGGCTTCCCTACGAGCAGTACTTC.

This clonotype has ten or more counts. The DNA for the CDR3 is TGCAGTGCTAGAGATCTGTTGAGGGCTAGTCAGCCCCAGCATTTT. As protein: CSARDLLRASQPQHF. The gene calls are TRBV20-1 and TRBJ1-5, with D unresolved. The CDR3 is 15 amino acids. Between the trimmed V and J ends, which lost 0 bases and 6 bases, there was a span of 15 bases. Germline CDR1 DFQATT, CDR2 SNEGSKA (reference sequence).

This clonotype was detected a few times. The V gene is TRBV3-1, the J gene TRBJ2-5; D might be TRBD1 or TRBD2, each matching 5 bases. Trimming stripped 3 bases from V and 5 bases from J, with 10 bases between. The CDR3 sequence is 13 residues long. From germline, CDR1 is LGHDT and CDR2 YNNKEL (reference sequence). The CDR3 is CASSHWDRETQYF. The CDR3 coding sequence is TGTGCCAGCAGCCATTGGGACCGGGAGACCCAGTACTTC.

This clonotype was recorded a few times. The rearrangement links TRBV12-3 or TRBV12-4 to TRBJ1-1; D may be TRBD1 (5 bases). The CDR3 extends over 15 amino acids. V lost 2 bases to trimming and J lost 0 bases, with 10 bases between them. The CDR3 reads CASSLRGQMNTEAFF. The CDR3 region has the DNA TGTGCCAGCAGTTTACGAGGACAAATGAACACTGAAGCTTTCTTT.

This chain joins TRBV6-5 and TRBJ1-3; 8 bases fit TRBD1. The CDR3 has 19 amino acids. Trimming removed 4 bases from V and 2 bases from J; junction bases left unmatched: 16. The germline V gene encodes CDR1 MNHEY and CDR2 SVGAGI. The CDR3 coding sequence is TGTGCCAGCAGTTCTTTGGCAGGGGGCTCCACGTTTGCTGGAAACACCATATATTTT. Residues: CASSSLAGGSTFAGNTIYF.

This clonotype was found a few times. This chain joins TRBV20-1 and TRBJ2-1; perhaps TRBD2 as D (5 bases). The CDR3 has 18 residues. The ends were cut back, 2 bases at V and 5 bases at J, with 25 bases in the middle. In germline, CDR1 is DFQATT, CDR2 SNEGSKA (reference sequence). The CDR3 DNA sequence: TGCAGTGCTAGACCCCTCGGGGTGGGCGGGTATACCCACAATGAGCAGTTCTTC. As protein: CSARPLGVGGYTHNEQFF.

This clonotype was seen more than once but under ten times. The rearrangement joins TRBV24-1 to TRBJ2-1; 7 positions agree with TRBD2. Germline CDR1 KGHDR, CDR2 SFDVKD. The CDR3 runs to 16 residues. With V trimmed by 5 bases and J by 4 bases, 10 bases remained unmatched. CDR3 amino acids: CATSGVLAETYNEQFF. CDR3 in DNA: TGTGCCACCAGTGGGGTCCTAGCGGAAACTTACAATGAGCAGTTCTTC.

This clonotype was seen ten or more times. V usage is TRBV5-6 and J usage is TRBJ1-6, with 10 nucleotides matching TRBD1. The CDR3 totals 19 residues. Germline CDR1 reads SGHDT; CDR2 reads YYEEEE. Unmatched junction bases numbered 17, after V lost 1 base and J lost 10 bases. The DNA of the CDR3 is TGTGCCAGCAGCTTGATGTCCCCCGGGACAGGGGTTCTTCGGTCACCCCTCCACTTT. Its protein is CASSLMSPGTGVLRSPLHF.

This clonotype was observed a handful of times. V is TRBV13 and J is TRBJ1-3, with D possibly matching TRBD1 (6 bases). Germline V CDR1 and CDR2: PRHDT, FYEKMQ (reference sequence). The CDR3 length is 15 residues. Trimming took 5 bases from V and 4 from J, leaving 15 bases between them. The DNA of the CDR3 is TGTGCCAGCAGCGTAACAGGGTCGTTCGGAAACACCATATATTTT. The encoded protein is CASSVTGSFGNTIYF.

In its sample, this clonotype was seen many times. This chain joins TRBV20-1 and TRBJ2-1; D uncertain. This CDR3 spans 11 amino acids. The germline V gene encodes CDR1 DFQATT and CDR2 SNEGSKA (reference sequence). V lost 6 bases and J 6 bases, leaving 9 bases between the germline ends. CDR3 DNA: TGCAGTGCCCGGTGGGGCAATGAGCAGTTCTTC. Translating it yields CSARWGNEQFF.

This clonotype was seen more than once but under ten times. The V and J genes are TRBV3-1 and TRBJ1-1; D ambiguous. V lost 4 bases to trimming and J lost 1 base, with 10 bases between them. The CDR3 spans 14 residues. Germline CDR1 reads LGHDT; CDR2 reads YNNKEL (reference sequence). In DNA, the CDR3 is TGTGCCAGCAGCCCCCGCGGAAAGAACACTGAAGCTTTCTTT. Encoded protein: CASSPRGKNTEAFF.

The chain recombines TRBV2 with TRBJ2-7; D perhaps matches TRBD2 (5 bases). V shed 6 bases and J shed 2 bases, with 17 bases lying between them. Germline V gives CDR1 SNHLY, CDR2 FYNNEI. The CDR3 length is 15 residues. The CDR3 loop is CASSAGPGPTYEQYF. The CDR3 DNA follows: TGTGCCAGCAGCGCGGGCCCCGGCCCAACCTACGAGCAGTACTTC. Complete variable domain (other parts from reference TRBV2 and TRBJ2-7): EPEVTQTPSHQVTQMGQEVILRCVPISNHLYFYWYRQILGQKVEFLVSFYNNEISEKSEIFDDQFSVERPDGSNFTLKIRSTKLEDSAMYFCASSAGPGPTYEQYFGPGTRLTVT.

This clonotype showed up many times. The chain has TRBV5-1 and TRBJ2-7; maybe TRBD2 (6 bases). The CDR3 runs 13 residues. Germline CDR1 and CDR2: SGHRS and YFSETQ. Trimming removed 5 bases from V and 3 bases from J, with 12 bases in between. CDR3 residues: CASRGGTDYEQYF. The CDR3 DNA follows: TGCGCCAGCAGGGGGGGAACCGACTACGAGCAGTACTTC. The full variable domain, with the rest looked up from reference TRBV5-1 and TRBJ2-7, is KAGVTQTPRYLIKTRGQQVTLSCSPISGHRSVSWYQQTPGQGLQFLFEYFSETQRNKGNFPGRFSGRQFSNSRSEMNVSTLELGDSALYLCASRGGTDYEQYFGPGTRLTVT.

This clonotype has a handful of counts. The rearrangement uses TRBV20-1 and TRBJ1-4; the match to TRBD1 covers 7 bases. The CDR3 is 11 amino acids. The V gene's germline CDR1 is DFQATT and CDR2 SNEGSKA (reference sequence). CDR3 nucleotides: TGCGGGACAGCAACTAATGAAAAACTGTTTTTT. Amino acids: CGTATNEKLFF.

At least ten counts were recorded for this clonotype. The chain joins TRBV20-1 to TRBJ2-4, with a weak D call TRBD1 (5 bases). This CDR3 region has 16 residues. Per germline, CDR1 DFQATT and CDR2 SNEGSKA (reference sequence). Trimming took off 6 bases at V and 0 bases at J, with 18 bases between the two ends. The CDR3 DNA follows: TGCAGTGCCCTGCCGCCAGGGATCACAGCCAAAAACATTCAGTACTTC. Its protein product is CSALPPGITAKNIQYF.

This chain joins TRBV5-1 and TRBJ2-3, with TRBD2 matching over 10 bases. The CDR3 runs 15 residues. The germline CDR1 and CDR2 sequences are SGHRS and YFSETQ. V gave up 5 bases and J gave up 5 bases; unmatched junction bases: 8. CDR3 in DNA: TGCGCCAGCAGTATTAGCGGGGGGCCGGGAGATACGCAGTATTTT. Translated, it gives CASSISGGPGDTQYF.

This sequence joins TRBV29-1 and TRBJ1-1; D not certain. CDR1 is SQVTM and CDR2 is ANQGSEA in the germline V gene. The CDR3 is 13 amino acids. The CDR3 reads CRLERARNTEAFF. The CDR3 DNA reads as TGCAGATTGGAGAGGGCCCGGAACACTGAAGCTTTCTTT. Together with reference TRBV29-1 and TRBJ1-1, the CDR3 gives the full variable domain: SAVISQKPSRDICQRGTSLTIQCQVDSQVTMMFWYRQQPGQSLTLIATANQGSEATYESGFVIDKFPISRPNLTFSTLTVSNMSPEDSSIYLCRLERARNTEAFFGQGTRLTVV.

This clonotype appeared a few times. The chain employs TRBV9 and TRBJ2-2, with a tentative D call TRBD2 (5 bases). Trimming removed 0 bases at V and 0 bases at J, with 6 bases between. The CDR3 runs to 15 residues. Germline assignment: CDR1 SGDLS and CDR2 YYNGEE. The CDR3 here is CASSVDGANTGELFF. The CDR3, as DNA: TGTGCCAGCAGCGTAGACGGGGCGAACACCGGGGAGCTGTTTTTT.

In its sample, this clonotype was seen a few times. V is TRBV7-2 and J is TRBJ2-1; 14 positions agree with TRBD2. Germline V gene sequence: CDR1 SGHTA, CDR2 FQGNSA. The CDR3 has 15 residues. V lost 5 bases, J lost 4 bases, and 1 base stayed unmatched. The CDR3 DNA reads TGTGCCAGCAGCGGGACTAGCGGGAGTTACAATGAGCAGTTCTTC. This codes for CASSGTSGSYNEQFF.

This clonotype showed up just a few times. CDR3: CASSLAGRGGEELFF. DNA of the CDR3: TGCGCCAGCAGCTTGGCCGGCAGGGGCGGAGAGGAACTGTTTTTT. This chain joins TRBV5-1 and TRBJ1-4; TRBD1 might be the D (6 bases). Trimming pared 0 bases from V and 12 bases from J, leaving 18 bases between. This CDR3 is 15 amino acids long. CDR1 and CDR2 from the germline V gene are SGHRS and YFSETQ.